This entry features one T cell receptor (beta chain) sequence. The target antigen is unknown. This sample stems from a study of graft-versus-host responses after intestinal transplantation. General study points: GvH clones occurred in recipient marrow; some first appeared in ileum or blood.

Repertoires were generated with immunoSEQ multiplex PCR, while TCRdb's copy carries only in-frame clones and drops some. In the table there are about 120,000 clones, approximately 95% of which are singletons. The ends lost 4 bases at V and 8 bases at J; junction bases unmatched: 5. CDR3 length equals 13 residues. CDR1 and CDR2 from the germline V gene are MRHNA and SNTAGT. The genes are TRBV6-4 and TRBJ2-3; 8 positions match TRBD2. The starting material was unstimulated CD4+ T cells sorted from spleen or lymph node cells, obtained before intestinal transplant. The receptor was derived from a human donor who received an intestinal transplant. CDR3 sequence (DNA): TGTGCCAGCAGTGCCCAGCGGGAGTCTACGCAGTATTTT. This translates into CASSAQRESTQYF.